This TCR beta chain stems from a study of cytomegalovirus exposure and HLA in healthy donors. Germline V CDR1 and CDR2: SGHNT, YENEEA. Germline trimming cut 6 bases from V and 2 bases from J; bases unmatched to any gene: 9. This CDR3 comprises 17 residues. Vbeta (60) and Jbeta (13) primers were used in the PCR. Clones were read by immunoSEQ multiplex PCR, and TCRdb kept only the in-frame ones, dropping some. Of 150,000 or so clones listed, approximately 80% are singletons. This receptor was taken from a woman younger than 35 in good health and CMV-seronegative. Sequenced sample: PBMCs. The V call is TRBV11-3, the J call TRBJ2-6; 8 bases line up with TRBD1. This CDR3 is CASRPRTGLPGANVLTF. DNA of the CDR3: TGTGCCAGCAGACCTCGGACAGGGCTCCCTGGGGCCAACGTCCTGACTTTC.